This T cell receptor (beta chain) came from a study of T cells in Graves' hyperthyroidism and ophthalmopathy. Researchers took RNA transcripts and amplified the TCR beta CDR3 regions from them. An initial round of RT-PCR targeting the TCR CDR3 relied on the HTBI primer set. From the multiplex PCR reads, TCRdb called clonotypes with MiXCR, one entry per CDR3 protein. The sample consists of under 400,000 distinct CDR3 sequences, more than 15% of them appearing once. The V gene lost 5 bases and the J gene lost 1 base, with 11 bases spanning the gap. The CDR3 extends over 15 amino acids. This clonotype was counted between two and nine times.

This receptor was taken from a woman younger than 30 with Graves' hyperthyroidism that later progressed to Graves' ophthalmopathy. What was sequenced was blood. The chain is built from TRBV12-3 or TRBV12-4 and TRBJ1-4, with a weak D call TRBD1 (6 bases). CDR3 residues: CASSLSQGTNEKLFF. In DNA, the CDR3 is TGTGCCAGCAGTCTGTCACAGGGAACTAATGAAAAACTGTTTTTT.